This T cell receptor (beta chain) came from a study of shared clonotypes between healthy human individuals. Whole-study results and caveats: Donors were few, which limited the genetic and exposure-history diversity represented.

This CDR3 is built from 15 residues. The germline CDR1 and CDR2 sequences are MNHEY and SVGAGI. The V end was cut by 4 bases, the J end by 5 bases, with 17 bases between. Per sorted-subset replicate PCR, input was roughly 200 ng DNA, representing about 30,000 T cell genomes. Sequenced by immunoSEQ multiplex PCR; TCRdb stores in-frame clones only, minus some. The sample contains 2 million to 2.5 million clones, more than 80% of which appear only once. Splitting the CD4+ cells yielded a CD45RA+ naive subset and a CD45RA-negative memory subset. Concerning this clone: Its target is not known.

The chain uses TRBV6-5 and TRBJ1-1; D is unresolved. Sequenced input: naive CD4+ T cells from PBMCs. Described subset: CD45RA+ positively selected. The receptor comes from a man between 18 and 35 years old in good health. Some clones in this sample may be carry-over from other donors' samples. In DNA form, the CDR3 reads TGTGCCAGCAGTTTCTTGGGAGACCTCGGTACTGAAGCTTTCTTT. It specifies CASSFLGDLGTEAFF.